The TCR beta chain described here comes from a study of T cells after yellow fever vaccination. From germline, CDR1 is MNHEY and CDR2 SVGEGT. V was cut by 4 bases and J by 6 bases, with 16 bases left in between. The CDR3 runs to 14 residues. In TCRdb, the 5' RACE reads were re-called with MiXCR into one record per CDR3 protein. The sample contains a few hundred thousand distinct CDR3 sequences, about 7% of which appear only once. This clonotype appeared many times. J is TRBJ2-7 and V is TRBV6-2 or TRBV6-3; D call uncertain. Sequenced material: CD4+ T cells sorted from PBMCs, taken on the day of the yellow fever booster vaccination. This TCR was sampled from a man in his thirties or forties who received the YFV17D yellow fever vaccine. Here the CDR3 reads CASSFSGPVGEQYF. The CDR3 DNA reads TGTGCCAGCAGTTTTTCCGGGCCAGTGGGCGAGCAGTACTTC.